Each of the 22 T cell receptor beta chains below was sequenced from the same sample in a study of CD8 T cell repertoires and HIV-1 epitope variants. TCRdb keeps only in-frame clones here, not all; method: immunoSEQ multiplex PCR. This table has approximately 5,600 clones, about 63% appearing once. These receptors have no identified antigens. Sequencing was performed on cultured CD8+ T cells derived from PBMCs. Source of these receptors: a male donor with HIV.

The chain couples TRBV6-5 to TRBJ2-2; TRBD2 might be the D (7 bases). The V and J ends lost 2 bases and 6 bases respectively, with 10 bases between them. CDR1 MNHEY and CDR2 SVGAGI come from the germline V gene. CDR3 length: 14 residues. CDR3 nucleotide sequence: TGTGCCAGCAGTTACGGGGGGGCCCCCGGGGAGCTGTTTTTT. It specifies CASSYGGAPGELFF.

The chain carries TRBV4-1 and TRBJ2-7; D tentatively fits TRBD1 or TRBD2 (5 bases each). This CDR3 spans 16 amino acids. The germline V and J ends were trimmed by 0 bases and 5 bases, with 17 bases remaining between them. In germline, CDR1 is MGHRA, CDR2 YSYEKL. The CDR3 protein is CASSQEGAGEVDEQYF. Written as DNA, the CDR3 is TGCGCCAGCAGCCAAGAAGGGGCGGGCGAGGTGGACGAGCAGTACTTC.

V gene TRBV6-5 combines with J gene TRBJ1-1; 7 bases agree with TRBD1. CDR1 is MNHEY, CDR2 SVGAGI, per germline. This CDR3 has 15 residues. V trimming: 6 bases; J trimming: 0 bases; junction bases outside the gene matches: 7. The CDR3 sequence is CASSPRGRVNTEAFF. The CDR3 DNA is TGTGCCAGCAGCCCGAGGGGGCGCGTGAACACTGAAGCTTTCTTT.

V gene TRBV7-9 combines with J gene TRBJ2-1; D might be TRBD1 or TRBD2, each matching 6 bases. The V gene lost 1 base and the J gene lost 8 bases, with 12 bases spanning the gap. The CDR3 spans 14 residues. Germline CDR1 reads SEHNR; CDR2 reads FQNEAQ (reference sequence). The CDR3 here is CASSLVGASDEQFF. The CDR3 DNA reads TGTGCCAGCAGCTTAGTGGGGGCTAGCGATGAGCAGTTCTTC.

The chain combines TRBV16 with TRBJ2-3, with 8 bases fitting TRBD1. Germline-derived CDR1 and CDR2 are KGHSY and FQNENV. The CDR3 is 15 residues long. The trim removed 8 bases at V and 0 bases at J, leaving 7 bases unmatched. CDR3 sequence: CASEPTGGSTDTQYF. In nucleotides, the CDR3 is TGTGCCAGCGAACCCACAGGGGGAAGCACAGATACGCAGTATTTT. Together with reference TRBV16 and TRBJ2-3, the CDR3 gives the full variable domain: GEEVAQTPKHLVRGEGQKAKLYCAPIKGHSYVFWYQQVLKNEFKFLISFQNENVFDETGMPKERFSAKCLPNSPCSLEIQATKLEDSAVYFCASEPTGGSTDTQYFGPGTRLTVL.

The chain links TRBV28 to TRBJ2-5; D is undetermined. Trimming left V 5 bases short and J 2 bases short, with 12 bases between. The CDR3 extends over 14 amino acids. Per the germline V gene, CDR1 is MDHEN and CDR2 is SYDVKM. The CDR3 DNA follows: TGTGCCAGCAGTCCCCAGGTCTTTCAAGAGACCCAGTACTTC. Translating it yields CASSPQVFQETQYF.

This clone was counted a single time. The rearrangement uses TRBV19 and TRBJ2-5; 7 nucleotides agree with TRBD1. The germline V gene encodes CDR1 LNHDA and CDR2 SQIVND (reference sequence). J lost 2 bases, V lost 5 bases, and 5 bases had no gene match. This CDR3 comprises 14 residues. CDR3 in DNA: TGTGCCAGTAGTCTTCGACAGGGACAAGAGACCCAGTACTTC. Amino acids: CASSLRQGQETQYF.

The chain is built from TRBV7-2 and TRBJ1-1, with unresolved D. The CDR3 is made up of 12 amino acids. With 0 bases removed from V and 5 bases from J, the gap between germline ends came to 4 bases. Germline assignment: CDR1 SGHTA and CDR2 FQGNSA. The CDR3 here is CASSLAGTEAFF. CDR3 nucleotide sequence: TGTGCCAGCAGCTTAGCGGGAACTGAAGCTTTCTTT. The full variable domain, in which reference TRBV7-2 and TRBJ1-1 provide the parts outside the CDR3, is GAGVSQSPSNKVTEKGKDVELRCDPISGHTALYWYRQSLGQGLEFLIYFQGNSAPDKSGLPSDRFSAERTGGSVSTLTIQRTQQEDSAVYLCASSLAGTEAFFGQGTRLTVV.

V gene TRBV28 combines with J gene TRBJ2-7; D uncertain. The CDR3 is 12 amino acids. V was shortened by 4 bases and J by 0 bases, with 4 bases between the two germline ends. CDR1 MDHEN and CDR2 SYDVKM come from the germline V gene. The CDR3: CASSSDSYEQYF. Here the CDR3 DNA reads TGTGCCAGCAGTTCAGACTCCTACGAGCAGTACTTC. The full variable domain, with the rest looked up from reference TRBV28 and TRBJ2-7, is DVKVTQSSRYLVKRTGEKVFLECVQDMDHENMFWYRQDPGLGLRLIYFSYDVKMKEKGDIPEGYSVSREKKERFSLILESASTNQTSMYLCASSSDSYEQYFGPGTRLTVT.

In nucleotides, the CDR3 is TGTGCCAGCAAACCGGACATACACACCGGGGAGCTGTTTTTT. Encoded protein: CASKPDIHTGELFF. This sequence joins TRBV28 and TRBJ2-2, with D possibly matching TRBD1 (5 bases). Germline lookup yields CDR1 MDHEN and CDR2 SYDVKM. V was clipped by 7 bases and J by 3 bases, with 12 bases between them. The CDR3 length is 14 residues.

V gene TRBV6-1 combines with J gene TRBJ1-5; TRBD1 agrees at 8 bases. CDR3 size: 16 residues. CDR1 and CDR2 (germline): MNHNS, SASEGT. V lost 2 bases and J lost 10; bases outside the gene matches: 13. The CDR3 spells CASSEPRQGSGRPQHF. CDR3 nucleotides: TGTGCCAGCAGTGAACCTAGACAGGGGAGTGGGAGACCCCAGCATTTT.

There are a few counts of this clone. This chain uses TRBV7-9 with TRBJ2-1; D is perhaps TRBD1 (5 bases). Germline loops: CDR1 SEHNR, CDR2 FQNEAQ (reference sequence). Trimming took 5 bases from V and 4 from J, leaving 9 bases between them. The CDR3 is made up of 13 amino acids. This CDR3 reads CASSTTGYNEQFF. CDR3 bases: TGTGCCAGCAGCACCACAGGTTACAATGAGCAGTTCTTC.

This clone was found a few times. The genes are TRBV28 and TRBJ2-7, with 9 positions matching TRBD1. The CDR3 is 15 residues long. The ends lost 2 bases at V and 3 bases at J; junction bases unmatched: 5. Per germline, CDR1 MDHEN and CDR2 SYDVKM. The CDR3 protein is CASSLRTGADYEQYF. The CDR3 region has the DNA TGTGCCAGCAGTTTAAGGACAGGGGCGGACTACGAGCAGTACTTC.

The chain carries TRBV5-4 and TRBJ2-5, with 7 positions matching TRBD2. The CDR3 has 16 residues. Germline CDR1 reads SGHNT; CDR2 reads YYREEE (reference sequence). The junction had 13 bases not matched to a gene; V was cut back by 4 bases and J by 4 bases. The CDR3 DNA follows: TGTGCCAGCAGCCAGCCCGGGACTACCAATGGAGAGACCCAGTACTTC. Its translation: CASSQPGTTNGETQYF.

This clone was detected only a few times. This chain connects TRBV7-3 to TRBJ1-5, with D hard to call. The CDR3 runs 16 residues. V was clipped by 1 base and J by 2 bases, with 12 bases between them. In germline, CDR1 is SGHTA, CDR2 FQGTGA. The CDR3: CASSLNGGLRNQPQHF. CDR3 in DNA: TGTGCCAGCAGCTTAAATGGAGGGTTGCGCAATCAGCCCCAGCATTTT.

A few counts support this clone. J is TRBJ2-7 and V is TRBV6-1, with 7 bases aligning to TRBD2. The CDR3 spans 12 residues. Unmatched junction bases numbered 3, after V lost 4 bases and J lost 6 bases. Germline V gene data show CDR1 as MNHNS and CDR2 as SASEGT. As DNA, the CDR3 is TGTGCCAGCAGTGCGGGGACTATCGAGCAGTACTTC. Translation: CASSAGTIEQYF.

The rearrangement joins TRBV9 to TRBJ2-3; 8 positions agree with TRBD2. Germline V lookup: CDR1 SGDLS, CDR2 YYNGEE. Trimming cost V 3 bases and J 3 bases; bases outside gene matches: 9. CDR3 size: 16 residues. Here the CDR3 DNA reads TGTGCCAGCAGCGCCTCCGGGACTAGTCAAACAGATACGCAGTATTTT. It yields the protein CASSASGTSQTDTQYF.

The V call is TRBV9, the J call TRBJ1-6, with TRBD1 matching over 8 bases. V lost 0 bases, J lost 7 bases, and 3 bases stayed unmatched. The CDR3 consists of 15 residues. Germline V gene data show CDR1 as SGDLS and CDR2 as YYNGEE. The CDR3 loop reads CASSVVDRGNSPLHF. CDR3 in DNA: TGTGCCAGCAGCGTAGTAGACAGGGGCAATTCACCCCTCCACTTT.

About this clone itself: Relative to the germline gene, one junction end is altered; a read error may explain this. The chain couples TRBV7-7 to TRBJ2-7, with D tentatively TRBD1 or TRBD2 (5 bases each). Germline CDR1 SSHAT, CDR2 FNYEAQ (reference sequence). The CDR3 has 16 amino acids. The CDR3 coding sequence is TGTGCTAGCAGCTTAGGGACCGGGACCCTTGCACACGAGCAGTACTTC. Its translation: CASSLGTGTLAHEQYF.

V gene TRBV9 combines with J gene TRBJ1-1; 10 nucleotides line up with TRBD1. The CDR3 length is 15 residues. The V gene end was trimmed by 3 bases and the J gene end by 3 bases; junction bases not matched to a gene: 5. Germline V CDR1 and CDR2: SGDLS, YYNGEE. CDR3 protein: CASSDPGTGDTEAFF. The CDR3 DNA sequence: TGTGCCAGCAGCGATCCCGGGACAGGGGACACTGAAGCTTTCTTT.

The chain joins TRBV14 to TRBJ2-3; D is unresolved. The CDR3 is 14 residues long. The V end lost 1 base, the J end lost 2 bases, and 7 bases lay between the germline ends. CDR1 and CDR2 from the germline V gene are SGHDN and FVKESK. This chain's CDR3 is CASSQVVFTDTQYF. CDR3 sequence (DNA): TGTGCCAGCAGCCAAGTAGTTTTCACAGATACGCAGTATTTT.

This clone was observed a few times. The gene calls are TRBV6-5 and TRBJ2-1, with 16 bases lining up with TRBD2. Germline trimming cut 0 bases from V and 7 bases from J; bases unmatched to any gene: 0. The CDR3 has 16 residues. CDR1 and CDR2 (germline): MNHEY, SVGAGI. The CDR3 reads CASSYSGLAGGNEQFF. DNA for the CDR3: TGTGCCAGCAGTTACTCGGGACTAGCGGGGGGGAATGAGCAGTTCTTC.